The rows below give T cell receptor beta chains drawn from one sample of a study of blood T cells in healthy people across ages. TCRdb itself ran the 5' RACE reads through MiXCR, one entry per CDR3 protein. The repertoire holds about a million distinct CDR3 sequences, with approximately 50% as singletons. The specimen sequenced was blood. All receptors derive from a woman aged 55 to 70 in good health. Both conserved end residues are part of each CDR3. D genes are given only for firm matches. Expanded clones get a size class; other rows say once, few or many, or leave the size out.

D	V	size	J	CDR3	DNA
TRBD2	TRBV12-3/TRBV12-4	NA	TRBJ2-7	CASSLGGLTLSSYEQYF	TGTGCCAGCAGTTTAGGGGGACTAACGCTTTCCTCCTACGAGCAGTACTTC
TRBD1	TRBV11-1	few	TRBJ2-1	CASSLGQGARYEQFF	TGTGCCAGCAGCTTGGGGCAGGGGGCGCGGTATGAGCAGTTCTTC
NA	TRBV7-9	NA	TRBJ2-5	CASSLVGRTNQETQYF	TGTGCCAGCAGCTTAGTGGGTAGGACAAACCAAGAGACCCAGTACTTC
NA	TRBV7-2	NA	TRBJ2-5	CASSRSEAETQYF	TGTGCCAGCAGCCGTAGCGAAGCGGAGACCCAGTACTTC
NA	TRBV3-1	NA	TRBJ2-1	CASSQEWDIYDNEQFF	TGTGCCAGCAGCCAAGAGTGGGATATATACGACAATGAGCAGTTCTTC
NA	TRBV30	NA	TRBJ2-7	CAVTGLTYEQYF	TGTGCCGTAACAGGGTTAACCTACGAGCAGTACTTC
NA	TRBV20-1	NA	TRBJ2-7	CSVSNPYEQYF	TGCAGTGTTTCCAACCCCTACGAGCAGTACTTC
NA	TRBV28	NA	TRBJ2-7	CASSQDSGRNYEQYF	TGTGCCAGCAGTCAGGATTCGGGTCGGAACTACGAGCAGTACTTC
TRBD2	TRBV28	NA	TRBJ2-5	CASSLLLAGGPRYF	TGTGCCAGCAGTTTACTACTAGCGGGAGGGCCTAGGTACTTC
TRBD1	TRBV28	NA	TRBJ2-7	CASSGDRAYEQYF	TGTGCCAGCAGTGGGGACAGGGCCTACGAGCAGTACTTC
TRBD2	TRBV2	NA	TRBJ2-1	CASSPGTRVSNEQFF	TGTGCCAGCAGTCCCGGGACTAGGGTGTCTAATGAGCAGTTCTTC
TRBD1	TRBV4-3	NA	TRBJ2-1	CARSQRQGASHNEQFF	TGCGCCAGAAGCCAGAGACAGGGGGCGTCTCACAATGAGCAGTTCTTC
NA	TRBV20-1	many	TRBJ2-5	CSARYTLKETQYF	TGCAGTGCTAGGTATACACTTAAAGAGACCCAGTACTTC
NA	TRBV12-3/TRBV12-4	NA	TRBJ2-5	CASSFRGQETQYF	TGTGCCAGCAGTTTTCGGGGGCAAGAGACCCAGTACTTC
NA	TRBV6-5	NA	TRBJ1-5	CASSYKKSNQPQHF	TGTGCCAGCAGTTACAAGAAGAGCAATCAGCCCCAGCATTTT
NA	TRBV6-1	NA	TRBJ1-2	CASAEAGLYGYTF	TGTGCCAGCGCTGAGGCGGGCCTCTATGGCTACACCTTC
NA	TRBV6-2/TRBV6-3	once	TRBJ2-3	CASSYGAARRTDTQYF	TGTGCCAGCAGTTACGGGGCCGCTCGCCGCACAGATACGCAGTATTTT
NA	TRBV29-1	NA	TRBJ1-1	CSVEDSGAAGGGAFF	TGCAGCGTTGAAGATTCAGGGGCCGCGGGTGGTGGAGCTTTCTTT
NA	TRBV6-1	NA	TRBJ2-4	CASSLNQAIAKNIQYF	TGTGCCAGCAGTCTCAACCAGGCGATAGCCAAAAACATTCAGTACTTC
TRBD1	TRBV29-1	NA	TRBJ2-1	CSVPTGDGHNEQFF	TGCAGCGTGCCCACAGGGGACGGCCACAATGAGCAGTTCTTC
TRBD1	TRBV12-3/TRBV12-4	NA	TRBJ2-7	CASSSGDRANEQYF	TGTGCCAGCAGTTCAGGGGACAGGGCCAACGAGCAGTACTTC
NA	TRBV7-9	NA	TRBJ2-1	CASSLTAGQGDEQFF	TGTGCCAGCAGCTTAACCGCAGGCCAAGGGGATGAGCAGTTCTTC
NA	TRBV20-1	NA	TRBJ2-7	CSARGRVGEQYF	TGCAGTGCTAGAGGCAGGGTCGGCGAGCAGTACTTC
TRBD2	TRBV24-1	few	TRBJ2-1	CATSDRTGAGGPVDEQFF	TGTGCCACCAGTGATCGGACAGGAGCGGGAGGGCCTGTCGATGAGCAGTTCTTC
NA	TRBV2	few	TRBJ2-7	CASSWGRYEQYF	TGTGCCAGCAGTTGGGGCCGCTACGAGCAGTACTTC